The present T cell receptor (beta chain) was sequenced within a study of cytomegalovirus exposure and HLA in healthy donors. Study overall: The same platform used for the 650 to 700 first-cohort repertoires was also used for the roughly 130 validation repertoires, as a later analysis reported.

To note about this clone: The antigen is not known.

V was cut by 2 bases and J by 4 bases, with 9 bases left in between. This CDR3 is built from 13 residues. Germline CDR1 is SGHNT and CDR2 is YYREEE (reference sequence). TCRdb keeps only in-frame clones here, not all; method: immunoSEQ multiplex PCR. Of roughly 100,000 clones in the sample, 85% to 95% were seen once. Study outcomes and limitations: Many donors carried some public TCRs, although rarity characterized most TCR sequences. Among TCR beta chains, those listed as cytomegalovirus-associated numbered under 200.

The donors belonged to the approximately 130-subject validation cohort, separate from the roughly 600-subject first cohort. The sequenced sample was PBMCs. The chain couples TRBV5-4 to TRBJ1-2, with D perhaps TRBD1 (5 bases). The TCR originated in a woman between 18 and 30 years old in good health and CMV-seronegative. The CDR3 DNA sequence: TGTGCCAGCAGCTTACAGGAGATCTATGGCTACACCTTC. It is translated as CASSLQEIYGYTF. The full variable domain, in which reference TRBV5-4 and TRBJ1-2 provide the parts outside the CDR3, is ETGVTQSPTHLIKTRGQQVTLRCSSQSGHNTVSWYQQALGQGPQFIFQYYREEENGRGNFPPRFSGLQFPNYSSELNVNALELDDSALYLCASSLQEIYGYTFGSGTRLTVV.